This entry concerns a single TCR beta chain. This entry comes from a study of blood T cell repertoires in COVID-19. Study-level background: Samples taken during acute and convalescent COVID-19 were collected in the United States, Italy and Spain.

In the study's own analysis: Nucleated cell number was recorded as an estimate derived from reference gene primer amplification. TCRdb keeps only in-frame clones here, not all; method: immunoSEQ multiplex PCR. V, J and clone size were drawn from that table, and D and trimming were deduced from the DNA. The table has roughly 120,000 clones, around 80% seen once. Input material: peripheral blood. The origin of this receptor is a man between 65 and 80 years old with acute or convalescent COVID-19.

The CDR3 loop reads CASSLVPGSGTDTQYF. The CDR3 coding sequence is TGCGCCAGCAGCTTGGTTCCGGGGTCTGGGACAGATACGCAGTATTTT. The chain carries TRBV5-1 and TRBJ2-3; D is possibly TRBD2 (5 bases). The CDR3 is made up of 16 amino acids. Germline V gene data show CDR1 as SGHRS and CDR2 as YFSETQ. V was clipped by 0 bases and J by 3 bases, with 14 bases between them.